This T cell receptor (beta chain) emerged from a study of CD8 T cells in ankylosing spondylitis. Regarding the study as a whole: As reported, disease-linked clones showed significant enrichment in matched ankylosing spondylitis synovial fluid.

J lost 3 bases, V lost 5 bases, and 6 bases had no gene match. Germline CDR1 is MNHEY and CDR2 is SMNVEV (reference sequence). This CDR3 has 15 amino acids. This clonotype showed up many times. Its antigen is unknown. Quantitative 5'-RACE with molecular barcodes produced the TCR beta libraries. TCRdb re-derived calls from the 5' RACE reads in MiXCR, one entry per CDR3 protein. The sample yields around 250,000 distinct CDR3 sequences, under 20% seen once. Sequencing used blood, either unsorted or a sorted T cell fraction (not recorded which). This TCR was sampled from a male donor with ankylosing spondylitis or in good health (not recorded which). V is TRBV27 and J is TRBJ1-5; 8 bases map to TRBD1. In DNA, the CDR3 is TGTGCCAGCAGTCCCAGGGGGCTTAACAATCAGCCCCAGCATTTT. Encoded protein: CASSPRGLNNQPQHF.